A single sample gave rise to the 28 T cell receptor beta chains below, sequenced in a study of CD8 T cells in Susac syndrome (dated by TCRdb to the late 2010s). Library prep was done by the immunoSEQ multiplex PCR assay. RNA was extracted with the RNeasy kit and roughly 0.45 to 1 ug was reverse transcribed using random hexamers. The public reads were run again by TCRdb, first through fastp at Q25 and then through MiXCR, and only productive beta chains were kept. Each entry is one CDR3 protein sequence, shown with its most common DNA and genes. The table for this sample lists some 77,000 distinct CDR3 sequences; around 93% of them were counted only once. The ten top clones hold approximately 0.52% of the sample. Material: CD4+ T cells from PBMCs. These receptor sequences come from a human donor with Susac syndrome.

The chain combines TRBV19 with TRBJ1-1; perhaps TRBD1 as D (5 bases). Trimming took off 7 bases at V and 6 bases at J, with 18 bases between the two ends. CDR1 and CDR2 (germline): LNHDA, SQIVND (reference sequence). The CDR3 has 14 residues. The CDR3 nucleotides are TGTGCCAGTACCGCATGGGACGGAACAGCTGAAGCTTTCTTT. Its translation: CASTAWDGTAEAFF. The complete variable domain, with remaining parts taken from reference TRBV19 and TRBJ1-1, reads DGGITQSPKYLFRKEGQNVTLSCEQNLNHDAMYWYRQDPGQGLRLIYYSQIVNDFQKGDIAEGYSVSREKKESFPLTVTSAQKNPTAFYLCASTAWDGTAEAFFGQGTRLTVV.

The chain links TRBV6-5 to TRBJ2-3; TRBD2 matches at 7 bases. J was trimmed by 4 bases and V by 0 bases; bases with no gene match: 1. The CDR3 is 14 amino acids. Germline values: CDR1 MNHEY, CDR2 SVGAGI. This chain's CDR3 is CASSYSGGADTQYF. The CDR3 DNA is TGTGCCAGCAGTTACTCGGGGGGGGCAGATACGCAGTATTTT.

The V call is TRBV3-1, the J call TRBJ2-7; 12 bases match TRBD2. The CDR3 covers 17 residues. With 1 base clipped from V and 0 bases from J, the junction kept 4 bases outside the gene matches. Germline-derived CDR1 and CDR2 are LGHDT and YNNKEL (reference sequence). CDR3 sequence (DNA): TGTGCCAGCAGCCAAGCAAGGACTAGCGGGGCCTCCTACGAGCAGTACTTC. It encodes CASSQARTSGASYEQYF.

This clonotype has a handful of counts. V gene TRBV15 combines with J gene TRBJ2-5; TRBD2 is a possible D gene (5 bases). Between the trimmed V and J ends, which lost 1 base and 4 bases, there was a span of 7 bases. In germline, CDR1 is LNHNV, CDR2 YYDKDF (reference sequence). This CDR3 has 13 residues. CDR3 region: CATSRGGGETQYF. The CDR3 DNA follows: TGTGCCACCAGCAGAGGCGGAGGAGAGACCCAGTACTTC.

The chain combines TRBV7-2 with TRBJ2-6, with D possibly TRBD1 on 5 matching bases. The V gene lost 5 bases and the J gene lost 5 bases, with 7 bases spanning the gap. This CDR3 is built from 13 residues. Germline V gene lookup returns CDR1 SGHTA and CDR2 FQGNSA. The CDR3 is CASSLDRANVLTF. CDR3 sequence (DNA): TGTGCCAGCAGCCTGGACAGGGCCAACGTCCTGACTTTC. Complete variable domain (other parts from reference TRBV7-2 and TRBJ2-6): GAGVSQSPSNKVTEKGKDVELRCDPISGHTALYWYRQSLGQGLEFLIYFQGNSAPDKSGLPSDRFSAERTGGSVSTLTIQRTQQEDSAVYLCASSLDRANVLTFGAGSRLTVL.

This sequence joins TRBV7-9 and TRBJ1-5; a weak D match, TRBD1 (5 bases). This CDR3 is 12 amino acids long. Between the trimmed V and J ends, which lost 1 base and 9 bases, there was a span of 7 bases. In germline, CDR1 is SEHNR, CDR2 FQNEAQ (reference sequence). In nucleotides, the CDR3 is TGTGCCAGCAGCTTAGAGGGGCTGCCCCAGCATTTT. Translation gives CASSLEGLPQHF.

The rearrangement joins TRBV20-1 to TRBJ2-7; 8 bases align to TRBD2. Unmatched junction bases numbered 7, after V lost 4 bases and J lost 5 bases. Germline V gives CDR1 DFQATT, CDR2 SNEGSKA (reference sequence). The CDR3 contains 13 residues. The CDR3 nucleotides are TGCAGTGCTAAGGGCGGGGGGAAGGACGAGCAGTACTTC. The encoded protein is CSAKGGGKDEQYF.

The rearrangement uses TRBV18 and TRBJ2-1; a weak D match, TRBD2 (5 bases). The CDR3 is 13 amino acids. Trimming left V 4 bases short and J 8 bases short, with 12 bases between. Per germline, CDR1 KGHSH and CDR2 LQKENI. CDR3 region: CASSRDERDEQFF. CDR3 bases: TGTGCCAGCTCACGGGATGAGAGGGATGAGCAGTTCTTC.

This clonotype was seen just once. The V and J genes are TRBV19 and TRBJ2-3; D is unclear. The V gene lost 3 bases and the J gene lost 7 bases, with 8 bases spanning the gap. The length of the CDR3 is 12 residues. Germline V gene sequence: CDR1 LNHDA, CDR2 SQIVND (reference sequence). CDR3 in amino acids: CASSMSGNTQYF. The CDR3 region has the DNA TGTGCCAGTAGTATGTCTGGAAATACGCAGTATTTT.

This chain uses TRBV27 with TRBJ2-7; TRBD2 matches 11 bases. This CDR3 region has 14 residues. V trimming: 4 bases; J trimming: 9 bases; junction bases outside the gene matches: 8. In germline, CDR1 is MNHEY, CDR2 SMNVEV (reference sequence). For the CDR3, the DNA is TGTGCCAGCAGTTCTTTAGCGGGAGGGCCGCGGCAGTACTTC. Protein product: CASSSLAGGPRQYF.

This clonotype has only one observation. J is TRBJ1-5 and V is TRBV24-1; D unresolved. V shed 7 bases and J shed 2 bases, with 8 bases lying between them. CDR3 length: 13 residues. Germline lookup yields CDR1 KGHDR and CDR2 SFDVKD. DNA for the CDR3: TGTGCCACCAGAGCGGTTGGCAATCAGCCCCAGCATTTT. Translating it yields CATRAVGNQPQHF.

CDR3 nucleotides: TGTGCCAGCACTCTCTGGGGCTCTGGGGCCAACGTCCTGACTTTC. This gives the protein CASTLWGSGANVLTF. The chain employs TRBV12-3 or TRBV12-4 and TRBJ2-6; D is undetermined. This CDR3 is 15 amino acids long. The V gene lost 7 bases and the J gene lost 0 bases, with 10 bases spanning the gap.

This clonotype came up once. V and J are TRBV5-6 and TRBJ2-2; maybe TRBD1 (6 bases). The CDR3 sequence is 13 residues long. CDR1 and CDR2 (germline): SGHDT, YYEEEE. The V gene lost 4 bases and the J gene lost 8 bases, with 12 bases spanning the gap. The CDR3 loop is CASSGRTVGELFF. The CDR3 DNA is TGTGCCAGCAGCGGAAGGACAGTTGGGGAGCTGTTTTTT.

The chain carries TRBV29-1 and TRBJ1-2; a possible D gene is TRBD1 (5 bases). Deletions cut 4 bases from V and 7 bases from J, with 13 bases between. This CDR3 contains 12 residues. The germline V gene has CDR1 SQVTM and CDR2 ANQGSEA. This CDR3 reads CSVVQGGSGYTF. The DNA of the CDR3 is TGCAGCGTTGTGCAGGGTGGGTCTGGCTACACCTTC. Variable domain in full (rest from reference TRBV29-1 and TRBJ1-2): SAVISQKPSRDICQRGTSLTIQCQVDSQVTMMFWYRQQPGQSLTLIATANQGSEATYESGFVIDKFPISRPNLTFSTLTVSNMSPEDSSIYLCSVVQGGSGYTFGSGTRLTVV.

This sequence joins TRBV3-1 and TRBJ1-3; D is ambiguous. Germline V gives CDR1 LGHDT, CDR2 YNNKEL (reference sequence). With 1 base removed from V and 2 bases from J, the gap between germline ends came to 12 bases. This CDR3 contains 16 residues. Written as DNA, the CDR3 is TGTGCCAGCAGCCAAGGTGCCTCATGGGCTGGAAACACCATATATTTT. It encodes CASSQGASWAGNTIYF.

The CDR3 sequence: CSALQVDSNQPQHF. DNA for the CDR3: TGCAGTGCTTTACAGGTGGATAGCAATCAGCCCCAGCATTTT. V gene TRBV20-1 combines with J gene TRBJ1-5; maybe TRBD1 (5 bases). The germline V gene has CDR1 DFQATT and CDR2 SNEGSKA (reference sequence). The CDR3 spans 14 residues. The V end lost 5 bases, the J end lost 0 bases, and 11 bases lay between the germline ends.

The chain employs TRBV28 and TRBJ2-5, with D perhaps assigned TRBD1 or TRBD2 (5 bases each). Trimming left V 6 bases short and J 5 bases short, with 22 bases between. This CDR3 comprises 16 residues. Germline values: CDR1 MDHEN, CDR2 SYDVKM. CDR3 loop: CASSSPGAKLSETQYF. CDR3 DNA sequence: TGTGCCAGCAGCAGTCCCGGGGCAAAGCTCTCGGAGACCCAGTACTTC.

V is TRBV3-1 and J is TRBJ2-3; 11 bases are a match to TRBD2. The germline V gene encodes CDR1 LGHDT and CDR2 YNNKEL (reference sequence). CDR3 length equals 16 residues. V trimming: 4 bases; J trimming: 5 bases; junction bases outside the gene matches: 8. For the CDR3, the DNA is TGTGCCAGCAGCCGTCAGACTAGCGGGGACGGAGATACGCAGTATTTT. The encoded protein is CASSRQTSGDGDTQYF.

The table lists this clonotype with a count of one. The chain employs TRBV9 and TRBJ2-3; the D gene could be TRBD1 or TRBD2 (5 bases each). Trimming took off 0 bases at V and 4 bases at J, with 15 bases between the two ends. The CDR3 runs to 16 residues. Germline CDR1 reads SGDLS; CDR2 reads YYNGEE. The CDR3 region has the DNA TGTGCCAGCAGCGTAGTTGGGGGAGTGTCGGCAGATACGCAGTATTTT. The encoded protein is CASSVVGGVSADTQYF.

This rearrangement joins TRBV2 to TRBJ2-1; TRBD2 agrees at 9 bases. Germline-derived CDR1 and CDR2 are SNHLY and FYNNEI. V was clipped by 3 bases and J by 7 bases; unmatched bases: 7. The CDR3 loop spans 15 amino acids. The CDR3 DNA reads as TGTGCCAGCAGTGAGAGCGGGGGGTCTCAGAATGAGCAGTTCTTC. It specifies CASSESGGSQNEQFF.

This clonotype occurred once. The rearrangement joins TRBV29-1 to TRBJ1-4; D is ambiguous. The germline V gene has CDR1 SQVTM and CDR2 ANQGSEA. This CDR3 is 12 amino acids long. The V and J ends lost 4 bases and 3 bases respectively, with 6 bases between them. The CDR3 DNA reads as TGCAGCGTTGTACTGTCTAATGAAAAACTGTTTTTT. This gives the protein CSVVLSNEKLFF.

The CDR3 loop reads CASSKAGGNTEAFF. CDR3 nucleotide sequence: TGTGCCAGCAGCAAGGCAGGGGGGAACACTGAAGCTTTCTTT. This chain joins TRBV7-9 and TRBJ1-1; the match to TRBD1 covers 7 bases. V lost 5 bases, J lost 1 base, and 4 bases stayed unmatched. This CDR3 has 14 residues. Germline-derived CDR1 and CDR2 are SEHNR and FQNEAQ (reference sequence).

The chain has TRBV7-2 and TRBJ2-5; the match to TRBD2 covers 10 bases. The V gene end was trimmed by 4 bases and the J gene end by 2 bases; junction bases not matched to a gene: 13. This CDR3 has 18 residues. Germline V CDR1 and CDR2: SGHTA, FQGNSA. The CDR3 spells CASSSSGGLLRGQETQYF. Here the CDR3 DNA reads TGTGCCAGCAGCTCTAGCGGGGGCCTTTTGCGTGGGCAAGAGACCCAGTACTTC.

This chain uses TRBV12-3 or TRBV12-4 with TRBJ2-7; 7 bases map to TRBD1. V shed 5 bases and J 4 bases; nucleotides not matched to a gene: 5. There are 13 residues in the CDR3. The CDR3 region is CASSRDSFYEQYF. The DNA of the CDR3 is TGTGCCAGCAGTCGGGACAGTTTTTACGAGCAGTACTTC.

The genes are TRBV29-1 and TRBJ2-7, with D hard to call. CDR3 length: 13 residues. V shed 3 bases and J shed 6 bases, with 15 bases lying between them. CDR1 is SQVTM, CDR2 ANQGSEA, per germline. CDR3 sequence: CSVEPGPMGEQYF. Written as DNA, the CDR3 is TGCAGCGTTGAGCCCGGCCCGATGGGCGAGCAGTACTTC.

The V and J genes are TRBV12-3 or TRBV12-4 and TRBJ2-7; TRBD1 matches 8 bases. Germline trimming cut 8 bases from V and 2 bases from J; bases unmatched to any gene: 8. The CDR3 runs to 14 residues. This chain's CDR3 is CASRDGQGAYEQYF. In nucleotides, the CDR3 is TGTGCCAGCCGCGATGGACAGGGTGCCTACGAGCAGTACTTC.

V gene TRBV18 combines with J gene TRBJ2-3; no firm D call. Germline V lookup: CDR1 KGHSH, CDR2 LQKENI. The V end lost 4 bases, the J end lost 1 base, and 9 bases lay between the germline ends. CDR3 length: 14 residues. The CDR3 region has the DNA TGTGCCAGCTCACTAGGCCGCCGCACAGATACGCAGTATTTT. Translating it yields CASSLGRRTDTQYF.

The chain carries TRBV4-2 and TRBJ2-2; 7 bases fit TRBD2. The CDR3 is 15 amino acids. V shed 4 bases, J shed 6 bases, and the junction held 8 bases outside the gene matches. From germline, CDR1 is LGHNA and CDR2 YNFKEQ. The CDR3 region is CASSLLGGIAGELFF. CDR3 bases: TGTGCCAGCAGCCTCCTCGGGGGGATCGCCGGGGAGCTGTTTTTT.